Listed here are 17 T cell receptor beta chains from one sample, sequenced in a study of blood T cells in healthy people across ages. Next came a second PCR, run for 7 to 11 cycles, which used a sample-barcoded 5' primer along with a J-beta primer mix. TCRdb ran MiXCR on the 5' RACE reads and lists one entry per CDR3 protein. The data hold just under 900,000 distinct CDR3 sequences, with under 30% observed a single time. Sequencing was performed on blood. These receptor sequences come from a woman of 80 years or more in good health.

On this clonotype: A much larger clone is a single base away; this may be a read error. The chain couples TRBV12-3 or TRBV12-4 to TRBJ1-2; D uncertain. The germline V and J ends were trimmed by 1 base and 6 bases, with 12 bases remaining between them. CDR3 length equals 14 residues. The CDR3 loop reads CASSLGVRRDGYTF. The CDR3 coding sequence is TGTGCCAGCAGTTTAGGGGTTAGGAGGGATGGCTACACCTTC.

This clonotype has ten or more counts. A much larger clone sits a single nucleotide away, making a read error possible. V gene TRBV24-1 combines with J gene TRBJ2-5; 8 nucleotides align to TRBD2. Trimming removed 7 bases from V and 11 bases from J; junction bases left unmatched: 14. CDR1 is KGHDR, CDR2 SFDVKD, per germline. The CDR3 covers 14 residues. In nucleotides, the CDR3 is TGTGCCACCAGCGGGGGGGCCTTATCGAATGAGCAGTACTTC. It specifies CATSGGALSNEQYF.

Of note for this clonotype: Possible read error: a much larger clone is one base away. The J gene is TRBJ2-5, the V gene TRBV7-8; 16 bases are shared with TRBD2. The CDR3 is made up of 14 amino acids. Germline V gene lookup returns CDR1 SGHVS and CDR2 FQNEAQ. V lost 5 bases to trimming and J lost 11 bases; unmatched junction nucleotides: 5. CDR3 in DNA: TGTGCCAGCAGCCCCGGGACTAGCGGGGGGGGACAGTACTTC. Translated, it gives CASSPGTSGGGQYF.

CDR3 in amino acids: CASLGQGRNQPQHF. The CDR3 DNA reads as TGTGCCAGCCTAGGACAGGGTCGCAATCAGCCCCAGCATTTT. The gene calls are TRBV2 and TRBJ1-5; the match to TRBD1 covers 8 bases. This CDR3 has 14 amino acids. The germline V gene has CDR1 SNHLY and CDR2 FYNNEI. Losses at the gene ends were 8 bases for V and 2 bases for J; bases not matched to a gene: 5.

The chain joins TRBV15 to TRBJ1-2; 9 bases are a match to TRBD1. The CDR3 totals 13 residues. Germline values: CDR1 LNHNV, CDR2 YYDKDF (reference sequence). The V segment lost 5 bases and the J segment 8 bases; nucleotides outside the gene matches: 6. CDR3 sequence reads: CATSGQGIGGYTF. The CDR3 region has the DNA TGTGCCACCAGCGGACAGGGGATTGGAGGCTACACCTTC.

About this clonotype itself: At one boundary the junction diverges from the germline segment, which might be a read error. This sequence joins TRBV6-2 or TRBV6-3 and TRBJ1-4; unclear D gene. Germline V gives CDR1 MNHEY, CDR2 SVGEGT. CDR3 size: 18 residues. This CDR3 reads CAGSYSTKSTATNEKLFF. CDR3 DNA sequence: TGTGCCGGCAGTTACTCGACGAAATCGACTGCAACTAATGAAAAACTGTTTTTT.

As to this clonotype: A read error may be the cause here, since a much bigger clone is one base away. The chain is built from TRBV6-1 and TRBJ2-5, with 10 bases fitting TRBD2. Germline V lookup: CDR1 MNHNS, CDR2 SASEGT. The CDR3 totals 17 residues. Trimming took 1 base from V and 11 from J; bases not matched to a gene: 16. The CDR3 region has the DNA TGTGCCAGCAGTGAAGGCGACCGGACTAGCGGAAACAATGAGCAGTACTTC. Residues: CASSEGDRTSGNNEQYF.

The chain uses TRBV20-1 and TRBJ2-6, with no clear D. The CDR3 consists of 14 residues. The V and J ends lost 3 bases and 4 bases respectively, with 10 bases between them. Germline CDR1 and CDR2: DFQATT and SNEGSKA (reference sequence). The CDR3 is CSARKPGGANVLTF. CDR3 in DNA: TGCAGTGCTAGGAAGCCCGGGGGGGCCAACGTCCTGACTTTC.

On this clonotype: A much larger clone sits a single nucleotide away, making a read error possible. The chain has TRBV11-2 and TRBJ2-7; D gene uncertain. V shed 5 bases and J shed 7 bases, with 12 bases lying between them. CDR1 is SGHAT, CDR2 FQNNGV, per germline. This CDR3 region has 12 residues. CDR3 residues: CASSPQRKEQYF. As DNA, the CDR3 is TGTGCCAGCAGCCCCCAGCGCAAGGAGCAGTACTTC.

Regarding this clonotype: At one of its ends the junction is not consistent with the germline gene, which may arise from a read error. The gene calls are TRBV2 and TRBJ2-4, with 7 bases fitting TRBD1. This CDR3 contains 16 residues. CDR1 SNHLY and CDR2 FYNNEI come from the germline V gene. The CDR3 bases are TGTGCCGGCAGTCTACGGCTAGGGGGCGCGGAAAACATTCAGTACTTC. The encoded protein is CAGSLRLGGAENIQYF.

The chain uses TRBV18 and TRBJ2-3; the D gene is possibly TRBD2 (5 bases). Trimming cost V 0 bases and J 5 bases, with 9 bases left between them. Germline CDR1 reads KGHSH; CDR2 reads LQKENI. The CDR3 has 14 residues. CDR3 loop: CASSPPGVGDTQYF. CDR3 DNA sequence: TGTGCCAGCTCACCACCCGGGGTGGGAGATACGCAGTATTTT.

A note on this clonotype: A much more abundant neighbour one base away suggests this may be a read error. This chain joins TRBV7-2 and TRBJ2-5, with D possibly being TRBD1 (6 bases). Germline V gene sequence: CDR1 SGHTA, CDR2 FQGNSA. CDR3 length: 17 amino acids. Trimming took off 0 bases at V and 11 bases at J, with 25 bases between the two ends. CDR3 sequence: CASSLAGAYNRDSEQYF. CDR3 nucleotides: TGTGCCAGCAGCTTAGCTGGGGCATACAACAGGGATAGTGAGCAGTACTTC.

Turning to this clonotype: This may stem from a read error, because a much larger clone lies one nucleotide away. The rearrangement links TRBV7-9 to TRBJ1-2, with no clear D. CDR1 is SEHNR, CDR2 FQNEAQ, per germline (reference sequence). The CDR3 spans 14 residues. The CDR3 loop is CACSSNILAGGYTF. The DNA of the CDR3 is TGTGCCTGCAGCTCCAACATCCTGGCGGGTGGCTACACCTTC.

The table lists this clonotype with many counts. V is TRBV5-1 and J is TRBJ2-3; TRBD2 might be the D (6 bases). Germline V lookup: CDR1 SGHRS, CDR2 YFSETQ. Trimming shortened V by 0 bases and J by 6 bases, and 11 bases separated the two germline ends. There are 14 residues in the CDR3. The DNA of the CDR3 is TGCGCCAGCAGCTTGGGCGTCGCGGGGGATACGCAGTATTTT. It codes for CASSLGVAGDTQYF.

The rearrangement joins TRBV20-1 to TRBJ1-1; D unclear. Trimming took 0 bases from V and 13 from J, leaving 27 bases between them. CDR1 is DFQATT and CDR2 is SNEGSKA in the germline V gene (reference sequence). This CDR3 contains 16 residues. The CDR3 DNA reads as TGCAGTGCTAGAGATCCAAGGGAGGGCAGTTTTGTGAAGCTTTTCTTT. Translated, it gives CSARDPREGSFVKLFF.

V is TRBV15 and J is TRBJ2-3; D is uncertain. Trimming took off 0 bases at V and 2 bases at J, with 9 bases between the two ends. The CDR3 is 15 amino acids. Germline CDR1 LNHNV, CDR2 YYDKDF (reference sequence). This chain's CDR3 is CATSRDGMTTDTQYF. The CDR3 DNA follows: TGTGCCACCAGCAGAGATGGTATGACCACAGATACGCAGTATTTT. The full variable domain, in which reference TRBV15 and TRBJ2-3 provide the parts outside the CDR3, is DAMVIQNPRYQVTQFGKPVTLSCSQTLNHNVMYWYQQKSSQAPKLLFHYYDKDFNNEADTPDNFQSRRPNTSFCFLDIRSPGLGDTAMYLCATSRDGMTTDTQYFGPGTRLTVL.

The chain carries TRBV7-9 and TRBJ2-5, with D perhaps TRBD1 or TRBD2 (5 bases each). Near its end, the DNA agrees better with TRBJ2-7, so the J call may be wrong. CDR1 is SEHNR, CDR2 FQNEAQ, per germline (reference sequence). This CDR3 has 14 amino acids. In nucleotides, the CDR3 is TGTGCCAGCAGCAAGGGGACGGACCCTATCGAGCAGTACTTC. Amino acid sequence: CASSKGTDPIEQYF.